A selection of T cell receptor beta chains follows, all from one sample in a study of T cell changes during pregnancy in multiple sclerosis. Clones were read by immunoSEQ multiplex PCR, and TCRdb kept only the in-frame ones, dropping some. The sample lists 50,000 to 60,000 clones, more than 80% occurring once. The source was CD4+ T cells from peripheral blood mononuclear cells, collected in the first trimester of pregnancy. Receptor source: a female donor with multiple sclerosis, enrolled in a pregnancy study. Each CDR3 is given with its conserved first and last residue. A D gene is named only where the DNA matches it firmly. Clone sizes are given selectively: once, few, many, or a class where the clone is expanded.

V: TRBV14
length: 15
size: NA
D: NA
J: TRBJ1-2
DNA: TGTGCCAGCAGCCAAGGGGTGGTACGGGTCTATGGCTACACCTTC
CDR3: CASSQGVVRVYGYTF

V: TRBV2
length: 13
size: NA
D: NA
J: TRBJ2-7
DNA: TGTGCCAGCAGTGATCAGACTTCTTACGAGCAGTACTTC
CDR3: CASSDQTSYEQYF

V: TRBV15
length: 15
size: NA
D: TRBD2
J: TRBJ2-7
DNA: TGTGCCACCAGCTTCACTAGCGGGAGTTCTAACGAGCAGTACTTT
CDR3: CATSFTSGSSNEQYF

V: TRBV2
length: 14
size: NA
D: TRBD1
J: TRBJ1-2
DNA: TGTGCCAGCAAAGGGGAAACAGGGGGTTTTGGCTACACCTTC
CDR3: CASKGETGGFGYTF

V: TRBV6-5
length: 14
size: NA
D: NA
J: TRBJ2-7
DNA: TGTGCCAGCAGTTACGCCCCAGGGGCGGGTGAGCAGTACTTC
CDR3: CASSYAPGAGEQYF

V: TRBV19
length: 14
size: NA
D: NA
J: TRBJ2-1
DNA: TGTGCCAGTAGTTCTAGCTTCACCTACAATGAGCAGTTCTTC
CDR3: CASSSSFTYNEQFF

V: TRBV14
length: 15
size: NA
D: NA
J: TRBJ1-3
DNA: TGTGCCAGCAGCCCCGACAGGAACTCTGGAAACACCATATATTTT
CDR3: CASSPDRNSGNTIYF

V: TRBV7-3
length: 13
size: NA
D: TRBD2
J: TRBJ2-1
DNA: TGTGCCAGCAGCTCCGGGACTAGTTACGCGCAGTTCTTC
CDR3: CASSSGTSYAQFF

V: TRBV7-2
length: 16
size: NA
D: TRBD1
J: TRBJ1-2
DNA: TGTGCCAGCAGCACACAGGGGGCTTTCCCTGGCTATGGCTACACCTTC
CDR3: CASSTQGAFPGYGYTF

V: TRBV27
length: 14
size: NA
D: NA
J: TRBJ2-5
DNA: TGTGCCAGCAGTTTAGTCGGGGAATCAGAGACCCAGTACTTC
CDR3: CASSLVGESETQYF

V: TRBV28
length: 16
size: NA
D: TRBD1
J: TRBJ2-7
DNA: TGTGCCAGCAGAGAGCCCGGGACAGGCGGCTCCTACGAGCAGTACTTC
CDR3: CASREPGTGGSYEQYF

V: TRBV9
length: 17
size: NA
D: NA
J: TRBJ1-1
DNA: TGTGCCAGCAGCGGTAGGTATTCGGAGGGAGTATTCACTGAAGCTTTCTTT
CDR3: CASSGRYSEGVFTEAFF

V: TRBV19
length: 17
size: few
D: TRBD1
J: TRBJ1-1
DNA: TGTGCCAGTAGCCTACAAAAGGGACAGGGGGTCGGCACTGAAGCTTTCTTT
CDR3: CASSLQKGQGVGTEAFF

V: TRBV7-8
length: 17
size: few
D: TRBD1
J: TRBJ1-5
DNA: TGTGCCAGCAGCTCGGGCTCACAGGGGTATAGCAATCAGCCCCAGCATTTT
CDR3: CASSSGSQGYSNQPQHF

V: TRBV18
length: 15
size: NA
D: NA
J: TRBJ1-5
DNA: TGTGCCAGCTCACCCCAAGCGGGAGGGGATCAGCCCCAGCATTTT
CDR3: CASSPQAGGDQPQHF

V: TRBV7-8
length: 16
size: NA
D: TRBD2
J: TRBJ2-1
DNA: TGTGCCAGCAGCCCCTCTAGCGGGGGGCCCATGGATGAGCAGTTCTTC
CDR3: CASSPSSGGPMDEQFF

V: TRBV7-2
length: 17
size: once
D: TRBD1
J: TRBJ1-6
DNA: TGTGCCAGCAGCTCCGCTCCGGGACAGGGATATAATTCACCCCTCCACTTT
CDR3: CASSSAPGQGYNSPLHF

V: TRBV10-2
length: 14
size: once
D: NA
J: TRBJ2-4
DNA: TGCGCCAGCTTGCAGGGGATAACGAAAAACATTCAGTACTTC
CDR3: CASLQGITKNIQYF

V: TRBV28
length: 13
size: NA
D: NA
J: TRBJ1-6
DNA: TGTGCCGTTGGACGACTAAGCGATTCACCCCTCCACTTT
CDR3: CAVGRLSDSPLHF

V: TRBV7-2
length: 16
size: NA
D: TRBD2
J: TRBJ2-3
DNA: TGTGCCAGCAGCCCAAGACTAGCGGGAACCACAGATACGCAGTATTTT
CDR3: CASSPRLAGTTDTQYF

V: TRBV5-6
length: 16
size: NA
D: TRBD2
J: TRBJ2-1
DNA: TGTGCCAGCAGCTTGGGCGGGAGAGTAGCGTGGAATGAGCAGTTCTTC
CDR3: CASSLGGRVAWNEQFF

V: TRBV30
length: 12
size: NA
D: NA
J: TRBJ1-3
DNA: TGTGCCTCGTCCTTCTACGGAAACACCATATATTTT
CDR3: CASSFYGNTIYF

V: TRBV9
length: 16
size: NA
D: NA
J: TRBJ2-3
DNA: TGTGCCAGCAGCGCGTCGAGGCTACCGAATGGAGATACGCAGTATTTT
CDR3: CASSASRLPNGDTQYF

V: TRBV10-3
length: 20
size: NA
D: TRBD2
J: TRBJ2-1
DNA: TGTGCCATCAGTACAGACAGGGGGGACCCGACTAGCGGGAGGTCGGATGAGCAGTTCTTC
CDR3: CAISTDRGDPTSGRSDEQFF

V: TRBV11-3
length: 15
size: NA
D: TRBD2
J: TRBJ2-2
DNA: TGTGCCAGCAGTCTAGCGGGGGTTAACACCGGGGAGCTGTTTTTT
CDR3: CASSLAGVNTGELFF

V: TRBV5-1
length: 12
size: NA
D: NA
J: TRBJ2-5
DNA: TGCGCCAGCAGCCTGGCTTTAGAGACCCAGTACTTC
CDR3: CASSLALETQYF

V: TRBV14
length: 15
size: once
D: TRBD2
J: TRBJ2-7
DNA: TGTGCCAGCAGCAGAACGGGGGGGGTACCCTACGAGCAGTACTTC
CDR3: CASSRTGGVPYEQYF

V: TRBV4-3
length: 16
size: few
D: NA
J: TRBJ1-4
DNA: TGCGCCAGCAGCCAAGATCCAGGGATCTTGGGTGAAAAACTGTTTTTT
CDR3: CASSQDPGILGEKLFF

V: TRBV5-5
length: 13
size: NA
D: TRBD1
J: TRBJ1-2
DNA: TGTGCCAGCAGATTTACAGGGGTGAATGGCTACACCTTC
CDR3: CASRFTGVNGYTF

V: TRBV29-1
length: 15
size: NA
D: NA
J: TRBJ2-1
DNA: TGCAGCGTTCGGAGGGCGCGGGATCTCCTTTATAAGCAGTTCTTC
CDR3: CSVRRARDLLYKQFF

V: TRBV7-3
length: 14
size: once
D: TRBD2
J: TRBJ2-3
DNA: TGTGCCAGCAGCTCGGGACTAGACACAGATACGCAGTATTTT
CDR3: CASSSGLDTDTQYF

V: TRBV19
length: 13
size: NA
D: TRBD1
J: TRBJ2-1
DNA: TGTGCCAGTAGACGGGACAGCCACAATGAGCAGTTCTTC
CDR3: CASRRDSHNEQFF

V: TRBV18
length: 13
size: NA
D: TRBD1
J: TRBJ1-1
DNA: TGTGCCAGCTCATCAGGGGGTGACACTGAAGCTTTCTTT
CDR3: CASSSGGDTEAFF

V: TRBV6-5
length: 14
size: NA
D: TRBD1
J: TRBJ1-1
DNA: TGTGCCAGCAGGAGGACAGGTCAGAACACTGAAGCTTTCTTT
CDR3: CASRRTGQNTEAFF

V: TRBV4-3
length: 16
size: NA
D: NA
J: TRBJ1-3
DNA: TGCGCCAGCAGCCAAGAACGTTCTGACTCGGGAAACACCATATATTTT
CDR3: CASSQERSDSGNTIYF

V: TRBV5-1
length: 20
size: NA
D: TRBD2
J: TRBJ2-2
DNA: TGCGCCAGCAGCTTGACTCCGGGACTAGCGGGGGAGACTAACACCGGGGAGCTGTTTTTT
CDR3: CASSLTPGLAGETNTGELFF

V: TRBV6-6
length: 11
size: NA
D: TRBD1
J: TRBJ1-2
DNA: TGTGCCAGCAGTTATACAGGGGGGAGGGCCTTC
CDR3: CASSYTGGRAF

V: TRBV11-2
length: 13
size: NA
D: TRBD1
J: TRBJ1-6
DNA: TGTGCCAGCAGTTCCGGACAGGTCTTAACCCTCCACTTT
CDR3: CASSSGQVLTLHF

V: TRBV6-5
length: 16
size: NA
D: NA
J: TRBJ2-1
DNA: TGTGCCAGCAGTTACTCCACCCGGAGCTCCTACAATGAGCAGTTCTTC
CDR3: CASSYSTRSSYNEQFF

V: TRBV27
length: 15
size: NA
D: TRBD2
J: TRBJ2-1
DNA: TGTGCCAGCACCGACCTAGCGGGAGGTTACAATGAGCAGTTCTTC
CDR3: CASTDLAGGYNEQFF

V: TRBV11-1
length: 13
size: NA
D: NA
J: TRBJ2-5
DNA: TGTGCCAGCAGTTACCGGGAACAAGAGACCCAGTACTTC
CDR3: CASSYREQETQYF

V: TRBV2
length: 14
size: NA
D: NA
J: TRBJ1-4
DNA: TGTGCCAGCAGGGCAGACAGCAGAAATGAAAAACTGTTTTTT
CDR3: CASRADSRNEKLFF

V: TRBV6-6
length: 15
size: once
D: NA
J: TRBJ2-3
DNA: TGTGCCAGCAGTTACCAGGGATGGGCGCCAGATACGCAGTATTTT
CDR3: CASSYQGWAPDTQYF

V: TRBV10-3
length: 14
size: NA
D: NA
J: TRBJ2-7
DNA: TGTGCCATCAGTGAACGCCAGGATCCCTACGAGCAGTACTTC
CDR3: CAISERQDPYEQYF

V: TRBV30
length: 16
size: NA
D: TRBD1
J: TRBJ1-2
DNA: TGTGCCTGGAGTCCCCTTGGGGGTACAGGGGTCGGGGGCTACACCTTC
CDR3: CAWSPLGGTGVGGYTF

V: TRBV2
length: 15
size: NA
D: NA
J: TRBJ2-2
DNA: TGTGCCAGCAGTGGCAGGGGGGCGATCGCCGGGGAGCTGTTTTTT
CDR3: CASSGRGAIAGELFF

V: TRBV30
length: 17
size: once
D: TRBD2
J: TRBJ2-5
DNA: TGTGCCTGGAGTGGGGATGGACTAGCGGGAGCTCAAGAGACCCAGTACTTC
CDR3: CAWSGDGLAGAQETQYF

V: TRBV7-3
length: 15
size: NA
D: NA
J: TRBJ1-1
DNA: TGTGCCAGCAGCTTAACGGGTCAGGGAGGGACTGAAGCTTTCTTT
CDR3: CASSLTGQGGTEAFF

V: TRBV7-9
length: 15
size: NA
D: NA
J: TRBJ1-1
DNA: TGTGCCAGCAGCCCACCCGGGACACTGAACACTGAAGCTTTCTTT
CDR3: CASSPPGTLNTEAFF

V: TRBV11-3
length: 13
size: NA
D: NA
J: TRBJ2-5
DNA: TGTGCCAGCAGCTTAGTGTCAGGGGAGACCCAGTACTTC
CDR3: CASSLVSGETQYF

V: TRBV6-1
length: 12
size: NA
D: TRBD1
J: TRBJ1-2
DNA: TGTGCCAGCAGTGGAACAGGGGGTGGCTACACCTTC
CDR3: CASSGTGGGYTF